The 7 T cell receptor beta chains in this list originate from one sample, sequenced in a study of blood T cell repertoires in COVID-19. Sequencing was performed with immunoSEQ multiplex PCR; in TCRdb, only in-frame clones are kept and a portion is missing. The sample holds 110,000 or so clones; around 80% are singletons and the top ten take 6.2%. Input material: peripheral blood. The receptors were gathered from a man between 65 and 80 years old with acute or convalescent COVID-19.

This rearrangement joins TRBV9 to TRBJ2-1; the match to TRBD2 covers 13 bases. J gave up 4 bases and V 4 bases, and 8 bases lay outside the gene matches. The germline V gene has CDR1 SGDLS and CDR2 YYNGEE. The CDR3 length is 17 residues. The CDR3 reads CASSPQGLAGAYNEQFF. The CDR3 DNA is TGTGCCAGCAGCCCTCAAGGACTAGCGGGGGCTTACAATGAGCAGTTCTTC. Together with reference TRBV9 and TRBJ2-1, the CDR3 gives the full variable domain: DSGVTQTPKHLITATGQRVTLRCSPRSGDLSVYWYQQSLDQGLQFLIQYYNGEERAKGNILERFSAQQFPDLHSELNLSSLELGDSALYFCASSPQGLAGAYNEQFFGPGTRLTVL.

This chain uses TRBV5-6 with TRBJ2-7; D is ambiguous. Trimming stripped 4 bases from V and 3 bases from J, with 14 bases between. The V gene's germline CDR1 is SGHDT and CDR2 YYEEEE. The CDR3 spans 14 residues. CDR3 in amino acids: CASSPGYTRYEQYF. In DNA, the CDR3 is TGTGCCAGCAGCCCCGGGTACACACGCTACGAGCAGTACTTC.

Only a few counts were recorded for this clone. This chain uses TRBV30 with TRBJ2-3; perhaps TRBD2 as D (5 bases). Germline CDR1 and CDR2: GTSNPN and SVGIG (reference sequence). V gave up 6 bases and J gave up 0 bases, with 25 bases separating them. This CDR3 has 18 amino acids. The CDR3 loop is CACEISDYSSISTDTQYF. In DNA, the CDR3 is TGTGCCTGTGAGATTTCAGACTACTCGTCGATTAGCACAGATACGCAGTATTTT.

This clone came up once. The DNA of the CDR3 is TGCGCCAGCAGCCAAGACTTCGTAGGACTAGCGGGCTCCGACTACAATGAGCAGTTCTTC. It encodes CASSQDFVGLAGSDYNEQFF. This rearrangement joins TRBV4-3 to TRBJ2-1; TRBD2 aligns across 11 bases. After removal of 0 bases from V and 3 bases from J, the junction contained 13 bases not matched to a gene. Germline CDR1 is LGHNA and CDR2 is YSLEER. The CDR3 contains 20 residues.

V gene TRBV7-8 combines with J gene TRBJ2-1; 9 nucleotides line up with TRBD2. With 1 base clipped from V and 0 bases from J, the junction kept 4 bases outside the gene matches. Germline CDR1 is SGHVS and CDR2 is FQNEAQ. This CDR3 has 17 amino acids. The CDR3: CASSLGGAGGSYNEQFF. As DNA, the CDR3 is TGTGCCAGCAGCTTAGGTGGAGCGGGAGGCTCCTACAATGAGCAGTTCTTC.

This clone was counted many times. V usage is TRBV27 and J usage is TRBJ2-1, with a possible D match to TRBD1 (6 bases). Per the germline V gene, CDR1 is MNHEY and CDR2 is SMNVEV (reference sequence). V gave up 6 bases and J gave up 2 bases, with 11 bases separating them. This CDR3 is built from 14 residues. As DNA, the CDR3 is TGTGCCAGCAGCCCGAGGGACACCTACAATGAGCAGTTCTTC. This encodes CASSPRDTYNEQFF.

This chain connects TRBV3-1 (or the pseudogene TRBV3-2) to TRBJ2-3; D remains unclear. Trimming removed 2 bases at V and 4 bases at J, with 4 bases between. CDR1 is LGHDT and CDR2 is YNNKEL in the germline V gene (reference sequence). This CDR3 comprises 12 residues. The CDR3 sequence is CASSQLSDTQYF. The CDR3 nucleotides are TGTGCCAGCAGCCAACTATCAGATACGCAGTATTTT.